The clone carrying this T cell receptor (beta chain) showed up just once. Its matching antigen is unknown. The germline V and J ends were trimmed by 4 bases and 0 bases, with 10 bases remaining between them. There are 15 residues in the CDR3. The germline gives CDR1 KGHSH, CDR2 LQKENI. This specimen comes from a study of shared clonotypes between healthy human individuals. Study-wide points: Naive subsets usually exceeded memory subsets in estimated richness.

Measured with immunoSEQ multiplex PCR; TCRdb has only the in-frame clones, and not every one. The table has some 1.5 million clones, 95% to 99% seen once; the top ten hold roughly 0.45%. This chain links TRBV18 with TRBJ2-1; D remains unclear. The source of this sequence is a man in his thirties or forties in good health. Input material: naive CD4+ T cells sorted from blood. Subset described: CD45RA+ positively selected. CDR3 loop: CASSQYGSSYNEQFF. CDR3 nucleotide sequence: TGTGCCAGCTCACAGTACGGTAGCTCCTACAATGAGCAGTTCTTC.